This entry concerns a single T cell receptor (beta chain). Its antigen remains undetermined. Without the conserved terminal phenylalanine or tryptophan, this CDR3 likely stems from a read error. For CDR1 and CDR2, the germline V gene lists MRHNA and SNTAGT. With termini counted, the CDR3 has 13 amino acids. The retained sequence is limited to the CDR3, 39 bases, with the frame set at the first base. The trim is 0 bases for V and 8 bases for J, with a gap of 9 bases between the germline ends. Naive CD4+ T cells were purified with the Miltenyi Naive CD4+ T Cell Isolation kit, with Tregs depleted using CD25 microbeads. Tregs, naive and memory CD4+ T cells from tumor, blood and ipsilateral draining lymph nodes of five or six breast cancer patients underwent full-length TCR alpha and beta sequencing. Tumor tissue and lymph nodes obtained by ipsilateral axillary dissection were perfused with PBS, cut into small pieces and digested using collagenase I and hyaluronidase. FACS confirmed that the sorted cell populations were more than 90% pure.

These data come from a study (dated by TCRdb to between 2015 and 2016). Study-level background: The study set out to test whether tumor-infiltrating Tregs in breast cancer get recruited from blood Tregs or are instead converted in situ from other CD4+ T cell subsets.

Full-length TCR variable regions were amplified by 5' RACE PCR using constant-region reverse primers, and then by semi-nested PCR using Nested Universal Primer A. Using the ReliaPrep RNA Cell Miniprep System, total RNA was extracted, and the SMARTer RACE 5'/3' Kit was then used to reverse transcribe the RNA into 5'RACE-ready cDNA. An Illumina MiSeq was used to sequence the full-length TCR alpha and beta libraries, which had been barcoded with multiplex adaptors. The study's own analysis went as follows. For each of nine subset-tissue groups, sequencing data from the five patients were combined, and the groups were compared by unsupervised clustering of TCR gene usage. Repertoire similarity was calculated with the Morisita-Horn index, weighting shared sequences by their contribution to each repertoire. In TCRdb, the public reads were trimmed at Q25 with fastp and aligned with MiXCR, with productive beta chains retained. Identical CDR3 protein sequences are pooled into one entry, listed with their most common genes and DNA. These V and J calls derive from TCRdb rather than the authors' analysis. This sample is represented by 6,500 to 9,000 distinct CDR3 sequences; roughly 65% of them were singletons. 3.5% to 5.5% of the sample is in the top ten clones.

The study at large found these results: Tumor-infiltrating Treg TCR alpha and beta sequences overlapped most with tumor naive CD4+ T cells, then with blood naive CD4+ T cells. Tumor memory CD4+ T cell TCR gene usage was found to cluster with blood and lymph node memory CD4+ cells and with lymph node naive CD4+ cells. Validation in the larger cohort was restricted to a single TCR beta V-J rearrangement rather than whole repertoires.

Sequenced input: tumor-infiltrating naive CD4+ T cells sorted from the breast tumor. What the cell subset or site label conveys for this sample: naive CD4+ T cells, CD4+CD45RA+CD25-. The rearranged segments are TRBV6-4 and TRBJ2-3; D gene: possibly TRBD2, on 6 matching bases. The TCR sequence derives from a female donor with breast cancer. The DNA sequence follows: TGTGCCAGCAGTGACTCGGGAGGTGTTACGCAGTATTCT. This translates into CASSDSGGVTQYS.